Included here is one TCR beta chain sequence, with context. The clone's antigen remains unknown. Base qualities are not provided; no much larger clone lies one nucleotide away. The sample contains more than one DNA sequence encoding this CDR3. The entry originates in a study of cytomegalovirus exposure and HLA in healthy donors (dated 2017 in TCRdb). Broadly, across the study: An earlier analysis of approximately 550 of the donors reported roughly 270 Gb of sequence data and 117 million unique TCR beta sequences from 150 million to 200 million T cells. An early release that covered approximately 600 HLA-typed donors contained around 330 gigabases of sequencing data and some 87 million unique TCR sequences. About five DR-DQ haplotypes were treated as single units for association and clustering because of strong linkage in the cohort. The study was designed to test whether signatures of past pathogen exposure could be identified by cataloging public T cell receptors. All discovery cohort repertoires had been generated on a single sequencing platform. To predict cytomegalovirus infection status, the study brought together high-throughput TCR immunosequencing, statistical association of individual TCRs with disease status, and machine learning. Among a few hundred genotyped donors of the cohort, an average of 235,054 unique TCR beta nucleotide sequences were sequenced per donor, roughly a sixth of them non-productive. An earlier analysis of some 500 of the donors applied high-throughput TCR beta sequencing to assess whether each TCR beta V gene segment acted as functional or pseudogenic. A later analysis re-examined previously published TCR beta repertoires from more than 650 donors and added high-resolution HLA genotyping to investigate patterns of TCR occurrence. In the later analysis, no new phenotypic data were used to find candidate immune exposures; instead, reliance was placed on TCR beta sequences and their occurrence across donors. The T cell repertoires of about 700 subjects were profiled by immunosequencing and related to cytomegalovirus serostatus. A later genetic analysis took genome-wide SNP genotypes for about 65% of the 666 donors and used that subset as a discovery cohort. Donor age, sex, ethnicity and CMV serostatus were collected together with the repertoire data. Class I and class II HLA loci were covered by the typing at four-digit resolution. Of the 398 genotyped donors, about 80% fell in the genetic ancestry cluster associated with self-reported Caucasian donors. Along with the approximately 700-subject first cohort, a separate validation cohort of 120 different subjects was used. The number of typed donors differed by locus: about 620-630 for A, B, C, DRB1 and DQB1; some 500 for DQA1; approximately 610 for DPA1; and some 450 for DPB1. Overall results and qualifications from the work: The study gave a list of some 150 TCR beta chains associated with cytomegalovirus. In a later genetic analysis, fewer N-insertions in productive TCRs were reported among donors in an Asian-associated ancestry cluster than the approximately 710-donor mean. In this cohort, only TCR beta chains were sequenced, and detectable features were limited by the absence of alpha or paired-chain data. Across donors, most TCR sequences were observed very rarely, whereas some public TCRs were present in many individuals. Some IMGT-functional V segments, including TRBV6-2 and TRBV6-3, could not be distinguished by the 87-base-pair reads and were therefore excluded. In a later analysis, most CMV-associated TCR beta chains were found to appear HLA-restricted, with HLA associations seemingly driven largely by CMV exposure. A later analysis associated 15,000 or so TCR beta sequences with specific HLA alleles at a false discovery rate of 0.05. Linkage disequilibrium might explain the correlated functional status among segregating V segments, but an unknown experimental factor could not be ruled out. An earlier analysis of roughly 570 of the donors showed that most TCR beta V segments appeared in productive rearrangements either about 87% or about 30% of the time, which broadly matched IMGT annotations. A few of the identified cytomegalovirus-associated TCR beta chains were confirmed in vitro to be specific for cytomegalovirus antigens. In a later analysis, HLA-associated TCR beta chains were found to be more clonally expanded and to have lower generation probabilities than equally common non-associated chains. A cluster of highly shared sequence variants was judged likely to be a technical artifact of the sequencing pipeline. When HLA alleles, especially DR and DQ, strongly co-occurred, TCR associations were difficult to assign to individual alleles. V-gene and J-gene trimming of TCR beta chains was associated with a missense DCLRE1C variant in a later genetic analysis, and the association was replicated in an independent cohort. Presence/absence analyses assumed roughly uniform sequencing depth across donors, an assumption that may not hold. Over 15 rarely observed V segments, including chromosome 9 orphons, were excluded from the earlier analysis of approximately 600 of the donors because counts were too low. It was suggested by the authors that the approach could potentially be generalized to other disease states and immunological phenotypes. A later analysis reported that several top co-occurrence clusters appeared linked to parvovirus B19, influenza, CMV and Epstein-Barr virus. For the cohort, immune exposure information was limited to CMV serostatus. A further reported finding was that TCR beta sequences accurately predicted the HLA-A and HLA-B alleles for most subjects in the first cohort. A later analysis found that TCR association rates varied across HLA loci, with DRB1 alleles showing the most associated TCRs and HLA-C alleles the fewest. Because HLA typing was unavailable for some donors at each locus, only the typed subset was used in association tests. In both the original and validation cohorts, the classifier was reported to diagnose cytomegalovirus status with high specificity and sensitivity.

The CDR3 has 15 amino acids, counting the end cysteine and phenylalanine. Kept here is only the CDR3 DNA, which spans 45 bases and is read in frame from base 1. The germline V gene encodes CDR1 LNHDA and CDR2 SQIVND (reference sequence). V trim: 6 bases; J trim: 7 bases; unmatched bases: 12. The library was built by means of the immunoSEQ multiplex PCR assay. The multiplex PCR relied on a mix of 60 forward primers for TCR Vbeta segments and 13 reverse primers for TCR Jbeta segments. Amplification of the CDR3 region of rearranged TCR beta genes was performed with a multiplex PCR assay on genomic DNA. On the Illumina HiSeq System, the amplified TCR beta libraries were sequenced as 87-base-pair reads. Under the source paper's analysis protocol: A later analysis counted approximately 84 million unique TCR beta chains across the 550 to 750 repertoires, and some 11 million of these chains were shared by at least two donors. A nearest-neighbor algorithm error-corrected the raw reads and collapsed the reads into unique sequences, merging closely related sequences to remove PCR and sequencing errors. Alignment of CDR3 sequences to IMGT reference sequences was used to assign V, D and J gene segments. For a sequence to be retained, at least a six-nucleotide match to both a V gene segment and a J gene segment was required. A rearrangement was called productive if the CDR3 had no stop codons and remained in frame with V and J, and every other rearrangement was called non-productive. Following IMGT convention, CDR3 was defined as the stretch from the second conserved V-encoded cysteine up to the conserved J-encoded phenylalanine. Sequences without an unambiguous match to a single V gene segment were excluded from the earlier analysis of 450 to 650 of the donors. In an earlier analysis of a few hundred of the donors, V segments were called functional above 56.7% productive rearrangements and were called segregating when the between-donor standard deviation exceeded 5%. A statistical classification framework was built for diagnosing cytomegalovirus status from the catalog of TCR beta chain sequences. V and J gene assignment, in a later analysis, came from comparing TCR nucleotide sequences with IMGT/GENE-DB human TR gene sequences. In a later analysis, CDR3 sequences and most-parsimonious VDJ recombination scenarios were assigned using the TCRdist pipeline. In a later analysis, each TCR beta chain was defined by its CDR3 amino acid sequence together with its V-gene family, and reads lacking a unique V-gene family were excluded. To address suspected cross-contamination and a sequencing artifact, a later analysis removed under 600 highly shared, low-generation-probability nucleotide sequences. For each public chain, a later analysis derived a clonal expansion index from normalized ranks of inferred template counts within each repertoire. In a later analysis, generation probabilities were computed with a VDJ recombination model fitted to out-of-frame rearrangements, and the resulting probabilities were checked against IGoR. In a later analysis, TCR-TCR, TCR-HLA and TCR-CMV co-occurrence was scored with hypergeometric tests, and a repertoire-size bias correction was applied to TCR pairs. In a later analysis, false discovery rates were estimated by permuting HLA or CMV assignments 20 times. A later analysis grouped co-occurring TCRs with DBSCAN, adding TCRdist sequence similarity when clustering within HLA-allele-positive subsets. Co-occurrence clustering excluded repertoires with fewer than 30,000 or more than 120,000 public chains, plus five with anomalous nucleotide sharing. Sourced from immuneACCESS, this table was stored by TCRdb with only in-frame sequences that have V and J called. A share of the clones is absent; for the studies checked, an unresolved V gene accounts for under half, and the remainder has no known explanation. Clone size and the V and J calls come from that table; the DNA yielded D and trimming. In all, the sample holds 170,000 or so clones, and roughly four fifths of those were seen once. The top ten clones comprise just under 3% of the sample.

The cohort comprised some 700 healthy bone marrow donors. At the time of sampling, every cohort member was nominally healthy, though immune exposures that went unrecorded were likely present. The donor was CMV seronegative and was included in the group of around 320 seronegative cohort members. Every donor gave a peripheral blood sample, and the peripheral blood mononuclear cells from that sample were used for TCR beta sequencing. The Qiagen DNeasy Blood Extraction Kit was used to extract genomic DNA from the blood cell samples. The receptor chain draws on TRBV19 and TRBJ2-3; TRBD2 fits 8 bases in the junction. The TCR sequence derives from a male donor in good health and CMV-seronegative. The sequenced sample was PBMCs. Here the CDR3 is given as CASSMPNSGSYTQYF. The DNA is TGTGCCAGTAGCATGCCCAACAGCGGGAGTTATACGCAGTATTTT.